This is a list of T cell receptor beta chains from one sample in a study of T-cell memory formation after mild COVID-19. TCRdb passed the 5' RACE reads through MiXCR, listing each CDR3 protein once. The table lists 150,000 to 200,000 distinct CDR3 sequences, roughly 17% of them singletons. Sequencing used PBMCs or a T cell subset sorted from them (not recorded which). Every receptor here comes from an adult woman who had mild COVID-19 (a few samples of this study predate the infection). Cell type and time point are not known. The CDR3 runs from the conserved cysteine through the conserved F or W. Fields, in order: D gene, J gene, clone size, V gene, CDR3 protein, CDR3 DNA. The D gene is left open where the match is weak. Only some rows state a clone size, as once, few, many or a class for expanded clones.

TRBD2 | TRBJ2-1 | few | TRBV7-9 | CASSPRRGLAGGPPSSYNEQFF | TGTGCCAGCAGCCCCCGGCGAGGACTAGCGGGAGGACCTCCTAGCTCCTACAATGAGCAGTTCTTC
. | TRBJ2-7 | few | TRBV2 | CASRSTSSSYEQYF | TGTGCCAGCAGATCAACCTCCAGCTCCTACGAGCAGTACTTC
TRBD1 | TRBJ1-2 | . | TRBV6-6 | CASSETGATNYGYTF | TGTGCCAGCAGTGAGACAGGGGCGACTAACTATGGCTACACCTTC
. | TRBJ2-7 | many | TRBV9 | CASSNDGPYEQYF | TGTGCCAGCAGCAACGACGGCCCCTACGAGCAGTACTTC
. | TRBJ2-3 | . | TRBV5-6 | CASSTTDTSTDTQYF | TGTGCCAGCAGTACGACAGATACTAGCACAGATACGCAGTATTTT
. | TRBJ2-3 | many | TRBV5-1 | CASSLVHSDTQYF | TGCGCCAGCAGCTTGGTTCACTCAGATACGCAGTATTTT
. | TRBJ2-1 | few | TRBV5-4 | CASSSGGGRSYNEQFF | TGTGCCAGCAGCTCTGGGGGGGGGCGCTCCTACAATGAGCAGTTCTTC
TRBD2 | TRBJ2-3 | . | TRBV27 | CASGGRVVRTDTQYF | TGTGCCAGCGGGGGGAGGGTCGTGAGGACAGATACGCAGTATTTT
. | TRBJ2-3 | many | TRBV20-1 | CSARNQDTDTQYF | TGCAGTGCTAGAAATCAGGACACAGATACGCAGTATTTT
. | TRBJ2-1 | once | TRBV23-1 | CASQRHPYNEQFF | TGCGCCAGCCAAAGACACCCATACAATGAGCAGTTCTTC
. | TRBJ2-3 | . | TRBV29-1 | CSVVWGTDTQYF | TGCAGCGTTGTTTGGGGCACAGATACGCAGTATTTT
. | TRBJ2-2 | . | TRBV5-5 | CASELGPGGNTGELFF | TGTGCCAGCGAGCTTGGTCCTGGGGGGAACACCGGGGAGCTGTTTTTT
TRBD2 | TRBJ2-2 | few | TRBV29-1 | CSVATSGTGELFF | TGCAGCGTCGCTACTAGCGGCACCGGGGAGCTGTTTTTT
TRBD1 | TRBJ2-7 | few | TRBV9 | CASSVGGQGAGEQYF | TGTGCCAGCAGCGTGGGAGGACAGGGCGCGGGCGAGCAGTACTTC
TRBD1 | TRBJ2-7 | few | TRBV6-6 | CASSRGTGAYEQYF | TGTGCCAGCAGTCGCGGGACAGGTGCCTACGAGCAGTACTTC
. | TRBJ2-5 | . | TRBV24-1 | CATTGGPEETQYF | TGTGCCACCACCGGGGGACCAGAAGAGACCCAGTACTTC
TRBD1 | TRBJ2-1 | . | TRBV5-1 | CASSTTGGGDEQFF | TGCGCCAGCAGCACAACAGGGGGCGGGGATGAGCAGTTCTTC
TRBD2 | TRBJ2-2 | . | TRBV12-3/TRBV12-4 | CASSRTSGGMNPGELFF | TGTGCCAGCAGTCGGACTAGCGGGGGAATGAATCCCGGGGAGCTGTTTTTT
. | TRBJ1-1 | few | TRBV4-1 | CASSQALPRGLVVNTEAFF | TGCGCCAGCAGCCAAGCCCTCCCTAGGGGCCTCGTAGTGAACACTGAAGCTTTCTTT
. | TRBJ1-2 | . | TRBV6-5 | CASSYSKGNYGYTF | TGTGCCAGCAGTTACTCGAAGGGTAACTATGGCTACACCTTC
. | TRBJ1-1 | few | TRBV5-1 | CASTPRGLDTEAFF | TGCGCCAGCACCCCGAGAGGTCTGGACACTGAAGCTTTCTTT
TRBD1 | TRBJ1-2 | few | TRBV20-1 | CSAKPPTGFGYTF | TGCAGTGCTAAACCACCGACAGGGTTTGGCTACACCTTC
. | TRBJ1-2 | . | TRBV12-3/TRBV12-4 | CASSLRSPVSVYGYTF | TGTGCCAGCAGTTTACGGTCCCCTGTCAGCGTCTATGGCTACACCTTC
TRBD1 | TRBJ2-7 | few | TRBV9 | CASSETGGQGEQYF | TGTGCCAGCAGTGAGACAGGGGGTCAGGGTGAGCAGTACTTC
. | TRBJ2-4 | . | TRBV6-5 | CASRDDVDGKNIQYF | TGTGCCAGCAGAGATGACGTTGACGGCAAAAACATTCAGTACTTC
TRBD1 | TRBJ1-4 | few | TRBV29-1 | CSVDSSGTGTEKLFF | TGCAGCGTTGATAGCAGCGGGACAGGAACCGAAAAACTGTTTTTT
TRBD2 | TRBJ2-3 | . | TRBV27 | CASSQGWRGMQYF | TGTGCCAGCTCCCAAGGCTGGCGGGGGATGCAGTATTTT
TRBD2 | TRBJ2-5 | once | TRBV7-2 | CASAGGLQETQYF | TGTGCCAGCGCGGGGGGCCTACAAGAGACCCAGTACTTC
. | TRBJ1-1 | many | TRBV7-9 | CASSIIGNTEAFF | TGTGCCAGCAGTATTATAGGGAACACTGAAGCTTTCTTT
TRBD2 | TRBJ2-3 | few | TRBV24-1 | CATSERGRNPDTQYF | TGTGCCACCAGTGAACGCGGGAGGAACCCAGATACGCAGTATTTT
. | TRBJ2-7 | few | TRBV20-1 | CSARNRDYSYEQYF | TGCAGTGCCCGTAACAGGGACTACTCCTACGAGCAGTACTTC
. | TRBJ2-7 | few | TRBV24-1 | CATSDPGRYEQYF | TGTGCCACCAGTGACCCCGGACGCTACGAGCAGTACTTC
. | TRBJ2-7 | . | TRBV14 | CASTRGLGNSYEQYF | TGTGCCAGCACCCGAGGTTTGGGGAATTCCTACGAGCAGTACTTC
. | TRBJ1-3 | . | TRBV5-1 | CASTTGTPGNTIYF | TGCGCCAGCACCACCGGGACACCTGGAAACACCATATATTTT
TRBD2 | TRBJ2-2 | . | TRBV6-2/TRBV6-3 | CASSCSQRDNTGELFF | TGTGCCAGCAGTTGCAGCCAGCGGGACAACACCGGGGAGCTGTTTTTT
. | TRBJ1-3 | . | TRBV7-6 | CASSGYGNTIYF | TGTGCCAGCTCAGGTTACGGAAACACCATATATTTT
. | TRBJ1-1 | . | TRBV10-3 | CAISAGLNTEAFF | TGTGCCATCAGTGCGGGACTGAACACTGAAGCTTTCTTT
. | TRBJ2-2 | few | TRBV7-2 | CAINLGSNTGELFF | TGTGCCATCAACCTGGGGTCGAACACCGGGGAGCTGTTTTTT
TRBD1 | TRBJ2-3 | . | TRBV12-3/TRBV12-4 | CASSGTGDTQYF | TGTGCCAGCAGCGGGACAGGAGATACGCAGTATTTT
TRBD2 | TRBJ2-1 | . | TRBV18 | CASSPRLAGGPYNEQFF | TGTGCCAGCTCACCTAGACTAGCGGGAGGTCCCTACAATGAGCAGTTCTTC
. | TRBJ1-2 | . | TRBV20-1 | CSAPGGRLVYGYTF | TGCAGTGCCCCGGGGGGGCGATTAGTCTATGGCTACACCTTC
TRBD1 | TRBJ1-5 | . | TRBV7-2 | CASSIGTGWTQPQHF | TGTGCCAGCAGCATAGGGACAGGCTGGACTCAGCCCCAGCATTTT
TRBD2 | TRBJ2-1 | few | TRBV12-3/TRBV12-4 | CASNSKQRGGWNEQFF | TGTGCCAGCAACTCAAAACAGCGGGGGGGTTGGAATGAGCAGTTCTTC
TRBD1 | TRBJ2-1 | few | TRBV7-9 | CASSLVQGASYNEQFF | TGTGCCAGCAGCTTAGTGCAGGGGGCATCCTACAATGAGCAGTTCTTC
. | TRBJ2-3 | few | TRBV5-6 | CASSLKQGTYTDTQYF | TGTGCCAGCAGCTTGAAACAGGGTACATACACAGATACGCAGTATTTT
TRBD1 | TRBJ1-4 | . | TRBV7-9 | CASRESRQGTEPTNEKLFF | TGTGCCAGCAGGGAATCTCGACAGGGGACCGAACCGACAAATGAAAAACTGTTTTTT
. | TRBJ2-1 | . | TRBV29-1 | CSSRVGRREQFF | TGCAGCTCTCGAGTAGGCAGGCGGGAGCAGTTCTTC
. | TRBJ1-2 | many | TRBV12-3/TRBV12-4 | CASSLPIGGRWRGYTF | TGTGCCAGCAGTTTACCGATTGGCGGGAGGTGGCGTGGCTACACCTTC
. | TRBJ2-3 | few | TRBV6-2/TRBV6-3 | CASRPTREKANTQYF | TGTGCCAGCAGACCGACCAGAGAGAAGGCAAATACGCAGTATTTT
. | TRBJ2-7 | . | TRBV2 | CASSDRPRGYEQYF | TGTGCCAGCAGTGATAGGCCCCGTGGCTACGAGCAGTACTTC
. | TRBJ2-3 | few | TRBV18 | CASSPDLADTQYF | TGTGCCAGCTCGCCAGACCTGGCAGATACGCAGTATTTT
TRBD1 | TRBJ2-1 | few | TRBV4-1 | CASSQVGGTGGDEQFF | TGCGCCAGCAGCCAAGTAGGGGGGACAGGGGGCGATGAGCAGTTCTTC
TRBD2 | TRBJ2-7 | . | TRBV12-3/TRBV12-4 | CASRQGGWLAGEFDEQYF | TGTGCCAGCAGACAAGGCGGTTGGCTAGCGGGAGAGTTTGACGAGCAGTACTTC